These 32 T cell receptor beta chains share one sample of origin, sequenced in a study of regulatory T cells in long-lasting Graves disease (dated by TCRdb to the early 2020s). The time point tag for this specimen amounts to: newly diagnosed GD, antithyroid drugs for less than 3 months. For both TCR sequencing and RNA sequencing, RNA was extracted from PBMCs in TRIzol. Receptors were amplified or captured by multiplex PCR. TCRdb lists the instrument as Illumina HiSeq 4000. iRepertoire HTBI primers and Arm-PCR amplification of CDR3 regions were used to construct TCR beta libraries. In-frame beta chains were kept once TCRdb had trimmed the public reads at Q25 with fastp and called clones with MiXCR. For every CDR3 protein sequence, its rows merge into one entry that carries the most common genes and DNA. The sample table records fewer than 350,000 distinct CDR3 sequences; 15% to 20% of these occur just once. In total, the top ten clones hold less than 45% of the sample.

This specimen was peripheral blood mononuclear cells (PBMCs), taken at new diagnosis, from a patient treated with antithyroid drugs. Source of these receptors: a female donor with Graves disease.

This clonotype was picked up many times. The chain carries TRBV24-1 and TRBJ2-5; 7 nucleotides align to TRBD1. This CDR3 region has 15 residues. Germline-derived CDR1 and CDR2 are KGHDR and SFDVKD. The J segment lost 3 bases and the V segment lost 3 bases, leaving 6 bases of the junction unmatched. The CDR3 DNA follows: TGTGCCACCAGTGATGGGACAGAGTTCGAAGAGACCCAGTACTTC. It encodes CATSDGTEFEETQYF.

V is TRBV16 and J is TRBJ2-3; 9 nucleotides match TRBD2. The J segment lost 6 bases and the V segment lost 2 bases, leaving 9 bases of the junction unmatched. Germline CDR1 KGHSY, CDR2 FQNENV. The CDR3 spans 16 residues. CDR3 DNA: TGTGCCAGCAGCCAAGTGTTAGCGGGAGCTTTGGATACGCAGTATTTT. Protein: CASSQVLAGALDTQYF.

A few counts support this clonotype. V is TRBV7-2 and J is TRBJ2-7; maybe TRBD2 (5 bases). V shed 5 bases and J shed 0 bases, with 14 bases lying between them. The CDR3 contains 15 residues. CDR1 is SGHTA and CDR2 is FQGNSA in the germline V gene. The CDR3 region is CASSPWTADSYEQYF. CDR3 coding DNA: TGTGCCAGCAGCCCCTGGACTGCGGACTCCTACGAGCAGTACTTC.

The chain links TRBV18 to TRBJ2-1; TRBD1 is a possible D gene (6 bases). CDR3 length: 13 residues. The V end lost 3 bases, the J end lost 9 bases, and 12 bases lay between the germline ends. CDR1 KGHSH and CDR2 LQKENI come from the germline V gene. Written as DNA, the CDR3 is TGTGCCAGCTCACCGATAGGGGGTAGTGAGCAGTTCTTC. Its protein is CASSPIGGSEQFF.

This clonotype was seen more than once but under ten times. The chain links TRBV7-2 to TRBJ1-3; TRBD1 is a possible D gene (6 bases). V was pared by 0 bases and J by 0 bases, with 12 bases between. Germline CDR1 and CDR2: SGHTA and FQGNSA. This CDR3 has 17 amino acids. CDR3 DNA: TGTGCCAGCAGCTTAGCGCTGGGGGCCTCCTCTGGAAACACCATATATTTT. It codes for CASSLALGASSGNTIYF. Full variable domain (missing parts from reference TRBV7-2 and TRBJ1-3): GAGVSQSPSNKVTEKGKDVELRCDPISGHTALYWYRQSLGQGLEFLIYFQGNSAPDKSGLPSDRFSAERTGGSVSTLTIQRTQQEDSAVYLCASSLALGASSGNTIYFGEGSWLTVV.

This clonotype was seen at least ten times. The chain carries TRBV5-1 and TRBJ2-3; 11 bases fit TRBD1. From germline, CDR1 is SGHRS and CDR2 YFSETQ. The V and J ends lost 4 bases and 13 bases, in that order; junction bases with no gene match: 5. CDR3 size: 12 residues. In nucleotides, the CDR3 is TGCGCCAGCAGCGCAACGGGACAGGGGGAGTATTTT. It translates to CASSATGQGEYF.

This clonotype was picked up a small number of times. It may be a read error: a sequence one base away is much more abundant. The chain employs TRBV11-3 and TRBJ2-3, with TRBD2 matching 7 bases. Germline-derived CDR1 and CDR2 are SGHNT and YENEEA. The CDR3 is 15 residues long. The CDR3 bases are TGTGCCAGCAGCTTAAGAGCTAGCGGAACAGATACGCGGTATTTT. Amino acid sequence: CASSLRASGTDTRYF.

There are a few counts of this clonotype. The J gene is TRBJ2-5, the V gene TRBV5-1, with 7 bases fitting TRBD1. Trimming removed 2 bases from V and 0 bases from J; junction bases left unmatched: 4. Looked up from germline, CDR1 is SGHRS and CDR2 is YFSETQ. The length of the CDR3 is 15 residues. The CDR3 region is CASSFFDRDQETQYF. CDR3 coding DNA: TGCGCCAGCAGCTTTTTCGACAGGGACCAAGAGACCCAGTACTTC.

This clonotype appeared many times. The chain uses TRBV5-1 and TRBJ2-2; D possibly corresponds to TRBD2 (5 bases). This CDR3 contains 15 residues. Trimming stripped 3 bases from V and 6 bases from J, with 15 bases between. CDR1 is SGHRS and CDR2 is YFSETQ in the germline V gene. The DNA of the CDR3 is TGCGCCAGCAGCTCGAGGGCTATGGCGGCCGGGGAGCTGTTTTTT. It codes for CASSSRAMAAGELFF.

The V and J genes are TRBV18 and TRBJ2-7, with TRBD2 matching over 8 bases. J gave up 5 bases and V 0 bases, and 9 bases lay outside the gene matches. CDR3 length: 16 amino acids. Looked up from germline, CDR1 is KGHSH and CDR2 is LQKENI. CDR3 DNA sequence: TGTGCCAGCTCACCACCGGTAATGGCGGGAGGTAACGAGCAGTACTTC. Protein sequence: CASSPPVMAGGNEQYF.

Details on this clonotype: A read error may explain this, as a much larger clone is one base away. This sequence joins TRBV4-2 and TRBJ2-5; D gene uncertain. The assigned J gene may be wrong: the sequence end matches TRBJ2-1 better. CDR3 length: 15 residues. Germline assignment: CDR1 LGHNA and CDR2 YNFKEQ. CDR3 in amino acids: CASIQEIEAVNEQFF. The CDR3 bases are TGTGCCAGCATCCAAGAGATAGAGGCCGTCAATGAGCAGTTCTTC.

This clonotype was recorded many times. The chain recombines TRBV24-1 with TRBJ1-5; D is unresolved. V gave up 8 bases and J gave up 0 bases, with 28 bases separating them. From germline, CDR1 is KGHDR and CDR2 SFDVKD. The CDR3 extends over 20 amino acids. CDR3 amino acids: CATTGEMSRRIPRSNQPQHF. The CDR3 DNA reads as TGTGCCACCACCGGAGAGATGAGCAGAAGGATCCCCCGTAGCAATCAGCCCCAGCATTTT.

This clonotype was seen repeatedly, ten times or more. The chain couples TRBV12-3 or TRBV12-4 to TRBJ2-3, with 9 bases matching TRBD1. The CDR3 contains 15 residues. V lost 5 bases and J lost 5; bases outside the gene matches: 8. CDR3 nucleotide sequence: TGTGCCAGCAGTGTCCGGGACAGGGCATTAGATACGCAGTATTTT. It codes for CASSVRDRALDTQYF.

Only a few counts were recorded for this clonotype. The chain has TRBV6-2 or TRBV6-3 and TRBJ2-3; 8 bases fit TRBD2. CDR1 MNHEY and CDR2 SVGEGT come from the germline V gene. Trimming at V came to 4 bases and at J to 3 bases, leaving 6 bases not matched to a gene. CDR3 length equals 15 residues. CDR3 in amino acids: CASSWGIAGTDTQYF. The CDR3 region has the DNA TGTGCCAGCAGTTGGGGGATAGCGGGGACAGATACGCAGTATTTT.

This clonotype has ten or more counts. The chain has TRBV27 and TRBJ1-2; D is unclear. The CDR3 is 16 residues long. Germline V lookup: CDR1 MNHEY, CDR2 SMNVEV (reference sequence). Trimming removed 0 bases from V and 3 bases from J, with 14 bases in between. As DNA, the CDR3 is TGTGCCAGCAGTTTATCGATCTTGGTCCGGGACTATGGCTACACCTTC. This encodes CASSLSILVRDYGYTF.

This clonotype was detected a few times. The chain joins TRBV6-5 to TRBJ2-5; 7 bases line up with TRBD1. Per germline, CDR1 MNHEY and CDR2 SVGAGI. The CDR3 sequence is 15 residues long. V shed 0 bases and J 5 bases; nucleotides not matched to a gene: 6. CDR3 amino acids: CASSYSPTGKETQYF. The CDR3 DNA follows: TGTGCCAGCAGTTACTCGCCGACAGGGAAGGAGACCCAGTACTTC.

On this clonotype itself: Since a much larger clone is just one base distant, this may be a read error. The rearrangement joins TRBV10-3 to TRBJ2-5; D is tentatively TRBD1 or TRBD2 (5 bases each). From germline, CDR1 is ENHRY and CDR2 SYGVKD. This CDR3 contains 16 residues. Trimming removed 4 bases from V and 2 bases from J, with 17 bases in between. The CDR3 here is CAISVKVGEGQETQYF. The DNA of the CDR3 is TGTGCCATCAGTGTAAAGGTGGGAGAGGGGCAAGAGACCCAGTACTTC.

This clonotype was counted a few times. The CDR3 sequence is CASSVGMGATTYEQYF. CDR3 DNA: TGTGCCAGCAGTGTAGGTATGGGGGCTACGACCTACGAGCAGTACTTC. The chain combines TRBV6-1 with TRBJ2-7, with D maybe TRBD1 (6 bases). Germline lookup yields CDR1 MNHNS and CDR2 SASEGT. This CDR3 has 16 residues. Trimming took 4 bases from V and 2 from J, leaving 18 bases between them.

This clonotype has ten or more counts. This chain connects TRBV7-6 to TRBJ2-2; 9 bases map to TRBD2. Germline V CDR1 and CDR2: SGHVS, FNYEAQ. J lost 6 bases, V lost 7 bases, and 6 bases had no gene match. The CDR3 totals 14 residues. CDR3 nucleotide sequence: TGTGCCAGCATCCCGGGACTAGCATCCGGGGAGCTGTTTTTT. This codes for CASIPGLASGELFF.

This clonotype was counted ten times or more. The chain employs TRBV12-3 or TRBV12-4 and TRBJ1-4; weak D call: TRBD1 (6 bases). The CDR3 sequence is 14 residues long. V was trimmed by 5 bases and J by 5 bases, leaving 12 bases between them. The CDR3 nucleotides are TGTGCCAGCAGTACGACAGGCGTGAATGAAAAACTGTTTTTT. This encodes CASSTTGVNEKLFF.

This clonotype was found many times. V and J are TRBV20-1 and TRBJ2-1; 7 bases are a match to TRBD2. V gave up 3 bases and J gave up 4 bases; unmatched junction bases: 12. CDR1 is DFQATT and CDR2 is SNEGSKA in the germline V gene (reference sequence). The CDR3 runs to 16 residues. CDR3 nucleotide sequence: TGCAGTGCTAGTGTCGGTCGGCCTAGCGGTTACAATGAGCAGTTCTTC. Its protein product is CSASVGRPSGYNEQFF.

This clonotype was detected many times. The chain is built from TRBV3-1 and TRBJ2-7; D not certain. The CDR3 runs 14 residues. Germline lookup yields CDR1 LGHDT and CDR2 YNNKEL (reference sequence). V was shortened by 2 bases and J by 2 bases, with 10 bases between the two germline ends. CDR3 sequence reads: CASSQTPAAYEQYF. CDR3 coding DNA: TGTGCCAGCAGCCAAACCCCAGCAGCCTACGAGCAGTACTTC.

The CDR3 DNA follows: TGCGCCAGCACCACGGGACTTCGGACTGAAGCTTTCTTT. Translated: CASTTGLRTEAFF. The chain couples TRBV5-1 to TRBJ1-1; D may be TRBD1 (5 bases). There are 13 residues in the CDR3. V was cut by 6 bases and J by 5 bases, with 14 bases left in between. Germline V gene sequence: CDR1 SGHRS, CDR2 YFSETQ.

This clonotype was seen at least ten times. The chain couples TRBV3-1 to TRBJ2-5; D is ambiguous. Germline CDR1 is LGHDT and CDR2 is YNNKEL (reference sequence). The CDR3 contains 15 residues. Trimming cost V 2 bases and J 5 bases, with 15 bases left between them. The CDR3 reads CASSQRDPGRETQYF. The CDR3 DNA is TGTGCCAGCAGCCAACGCGACCCGGGCCGGGAGACCCAGTACTTC.

The chain combines TRBV5-4 with TRBJ2-3; D is tentatively TRBD1 or TRBD2 (5 bases each). V was cut by 1 base and J by 8 bases, with 11 bases left in between. The CDR3 spans 13 residues. Germline V CDR1 and CDR2: SGHNT, YYREEE (reference sequence). The CDR3 protein is CASSLWGSATQYF. The CDR3 DNA reads TGTGCCAGCAGCTTGTGGGGGTCCGCTACGCAGTATTTT.

This clonotype was detected many times. A much larger clone differs by one base, so this may be a read error. This chain uses TRBV12-3 or TRBV12-4 with TRBJ2-5, with 7 bases identical to TRBD2. The length of the CDR3 is 13 residues. V trimming: 6 bases; J trimming: 5 bases; junction bases outside the gene matches: 6. In DNA form, the CDR3 reads TGTGCCAGCAGCCTGACTAGCCACGAGACCCAGTACTTC. This translates into CASSLTSHETQYF.

The chain joins TRBV11-2 to TRBJ2-1, with 12 bases fitting TRBD2. V lost 5 bases to trimming and J lost 10 bases; unmatched junction nucleotides: 9. Germline CDR1 reads SGHAT; CDR2 reads FQNNGV. The length of the CDR3 is 15 residues. The CDR3 sequence: CASSQGLAGGREQFF. The DNA for the CDR3 is TGTGCCAGCAGCCAAGGTCTAGCGGGAGGGAGAGAGCAGTTCTTC.

The genes are TRBV6-2 or TRBV6-3 and TRBJ1-1; perhaps TRBD1 as D (5 bases). The CDR3 runs to 15 residues. CDR1 is MNHEY, CDR2 SVGEGT, per germline. V lost 4 bases and J 5 bases, leaving 17 bases between the germline ends. CDR3 amino acids: CASSCLGRGRTEAFF. As DNA, the CDR3 is TGTGCCAGCAGTTGCCTCGGACGGGGGAGGACTGAAGCTTTCTTT.

About this clonotype: This sequence may be a read error, since a much larger clone differs from it by one base. CDR3 protein: CASSHSRSTDTQYF. The CDR3 region has the DNA TGTGCCAGCAGTCATAGTCGGTCCACAGATACGCAGTATTTT. This chain uses TRBV28 with TRBJ2-3, with D uncertain. CDR3 length: 14 residues. V lost 5 bases, J lost 2 bases, and 11 bases lay in between. Germline V gene sequence: CDR1 MDHEN, CDR2 SYDVKM. Full variable domain (rest looked up from reference TRBV28 and TRBJ2-3): DVKVTQSSRYLVKRTGEKVFLECVQDMDHENMFWYRQDPGLGLRLIYFSYDVKMKEKGDIPEGYSVSREKKERFSLILESASTNQTSMYLCASSHSRSTDTQYFGPGTRLTVL.

In its sample, this clonotype was seen many times. V gene TRBV6-4 combines with J gene TRBJ1-5; possibly TRBD1 for D (5 bases). Trimming removed 8 bases at V and 4 bases at J, with 18 bases between. Germline V gives CDR1 MRHNA, CDR2 SNTAGT. The CDR3 length is 15 residues. The CDR3 nucleotides read TGTGCCAGCCATCGAATCGGGACTGATAATCAGCCCCAGCATTTT. It encodes CASHRIGTDNQPQHF.

This clonotype was counted a few times. The chain links TRBV6-9 to TRBJ2-1, with 13 bases that match TRBD2. The CDR3 length is 18 residues. The germline gives CDR1 MNHGY, CDR2 SVAAGI. Germline trimming cut 4 bases from V and 5 bases from J; bases unmatched to any gene: 11. The CDR3 protein is CASSFGLAGVGPHNEQFF. Written as DNA, the CDR3 is TGTGCCAGCAGTTTCGGACTAGCGGGAGTGGGTCCCCACAATGAGCAGTTCTTC.

The V gene is TRBV4-1, the J gene TRBJ2-1; no clear D. V was shortened by 4 bases and J by 1 base, with 11 bases between the two germline ends. Germline V CDR1 and CDR2: MGHRA, YSYEKL. This CDR3 comprises 15 residues. CDR3 residues: CASSPGPTSYNEQFF. CDR3 sequence (DNA): TGCGCCAGCAGCCCCGGCCCGACTTCCTACAATGAGCAGTTCTTC.